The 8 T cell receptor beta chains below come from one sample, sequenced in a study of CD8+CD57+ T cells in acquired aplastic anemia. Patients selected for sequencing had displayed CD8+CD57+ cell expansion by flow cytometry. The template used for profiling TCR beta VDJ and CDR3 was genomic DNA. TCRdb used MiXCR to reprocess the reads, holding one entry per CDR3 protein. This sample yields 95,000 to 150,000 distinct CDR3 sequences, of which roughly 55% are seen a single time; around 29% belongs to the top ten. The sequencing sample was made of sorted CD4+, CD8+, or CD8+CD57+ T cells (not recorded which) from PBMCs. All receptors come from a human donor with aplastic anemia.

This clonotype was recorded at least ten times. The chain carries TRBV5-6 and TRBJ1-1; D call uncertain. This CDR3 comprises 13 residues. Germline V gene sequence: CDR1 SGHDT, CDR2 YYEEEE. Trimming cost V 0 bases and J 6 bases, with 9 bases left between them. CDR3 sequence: CASSLGDNPEAFF. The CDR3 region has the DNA TGTGCCAGCAGCTTGGGTGACAATCCTGAAGCTTTCTTT.

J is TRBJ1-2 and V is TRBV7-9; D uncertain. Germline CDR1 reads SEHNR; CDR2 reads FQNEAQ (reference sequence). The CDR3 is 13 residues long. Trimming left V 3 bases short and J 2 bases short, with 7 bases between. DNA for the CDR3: TGTGCCAGCAGCTTTGTACAGAACTATGGCTACACCTTC. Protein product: CASSFVQNYGYTF.

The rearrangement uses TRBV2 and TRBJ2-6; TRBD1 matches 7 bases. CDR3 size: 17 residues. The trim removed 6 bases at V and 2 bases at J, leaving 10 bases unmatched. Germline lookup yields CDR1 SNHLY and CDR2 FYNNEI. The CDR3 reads CASRLGTVFPGANVLTF. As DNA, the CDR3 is TGTGCCAGCAGGCTCGGGACAGTCTTTCCTGGGGCCAACGTCCTGACTTTC.

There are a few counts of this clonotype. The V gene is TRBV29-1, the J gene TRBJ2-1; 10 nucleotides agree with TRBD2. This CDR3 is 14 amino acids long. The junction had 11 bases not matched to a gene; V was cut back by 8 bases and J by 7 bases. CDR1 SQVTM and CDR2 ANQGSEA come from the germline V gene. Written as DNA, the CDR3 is TGCAGCCTCCCCAGCGGGGGGGCCGTGAATGAGCAGTTCTTC. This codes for CSLPSGGAVNEQFF.

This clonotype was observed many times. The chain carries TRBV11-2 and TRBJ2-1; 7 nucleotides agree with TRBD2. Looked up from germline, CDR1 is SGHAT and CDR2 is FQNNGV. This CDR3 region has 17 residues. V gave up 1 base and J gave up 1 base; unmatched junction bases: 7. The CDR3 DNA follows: TGTGCCAGCAGCTTAGGTGCGCGGGGGAATTCCTACAATGAGCAGTTCTTC. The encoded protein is CASSLGARGNSYNEQFF.

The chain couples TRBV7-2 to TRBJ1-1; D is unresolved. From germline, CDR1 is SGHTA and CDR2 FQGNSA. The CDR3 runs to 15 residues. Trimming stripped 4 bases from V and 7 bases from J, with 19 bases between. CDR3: CASSSRDVETIEAFF. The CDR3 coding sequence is TGTGCCAGCAGCTCGAGGGATGTGGAAACTATTGAAGCTTTCTTT.

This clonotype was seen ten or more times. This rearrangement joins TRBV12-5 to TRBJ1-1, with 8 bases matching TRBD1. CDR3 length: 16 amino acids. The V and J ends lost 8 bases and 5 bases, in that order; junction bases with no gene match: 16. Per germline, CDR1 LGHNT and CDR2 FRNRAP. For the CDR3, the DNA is TGTGCTAGTAAGGCGGACAGGGAATGGATGGGAACTGAAGCTTTCTTT. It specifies CASKADREWMGTEAFF.

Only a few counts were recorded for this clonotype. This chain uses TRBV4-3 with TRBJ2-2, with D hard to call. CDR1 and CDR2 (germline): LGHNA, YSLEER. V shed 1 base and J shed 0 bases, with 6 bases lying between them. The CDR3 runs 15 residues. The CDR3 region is CASSQGSSNTGELFF. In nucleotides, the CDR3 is TGCGCCAGCAGCCAAGGCTCGTCGAACACCGGGGAGCTGTTTTTT.